The 10 T cell receptor beta chains below come from one sample, sequenced in a study of T-cell memory formation after mild COVID-19. MiXCR, applied by TCRdb to the 5' RACE reads, yields one record per CDR3 protein. The sample lists roughly 100,000 distinct CDR3 sequences, around an eighth seen once, with about 29% in the top ten. Input material: PBMCs or a T cell subset sorted from them (not recorded which). These receptors originate from an adult woman who had mild COVID-19 (a few samples of this study predate the infection). Cell type and time point are not known.

V and J are TRBV25-1 and TRBJ1-4; 8 positions match TRBD1. The CDR3 is made up of 15 amino acids. The V gene's germline CDR1 is MGHDK and CDR2 SYGVNS. Unmatched junction bases numbered 8, after V lost 4 bases and J lost 7 bases. Here the CDR3 DNA reads TGTGCCAGCAGTGCCCCGGACAGGGAAGGTGAAAAACTGTTTTTT. Translated: CASSAPDREGEKLFF.

This clonotype was observed a few times. This chain joins TRBV12-3 or TRBV12-4 and TRBJ2-7; a weak D match, TRBD2 (6 bases). The CDR3 is 16 amino acids. V was pared by 3 bases and J by 1 base, with 16 bases between. The chain's CDR3 is CASSFITSRESYEQYF. The CDR3 DNA reads TGTGCCAGCAGTTTTATCACCAGCCGGGAGTCCTACGAGCAGTACTTC.

Only a few counts were recorded for this clonotype. The rearrangement joins TRBV7-9 to TRBJ2-2; 8 nucleotides align to TRBD2. The V and J ends lost 5 bases and 11 bases, in that order; junction bases with no gene match: 4. Germline V lookup: CDR1 SEHNR, CDR2 FQNEAQ (reference sequence). This CDR3 region has 12 residues. The CDR3 is CASSPGGLELFF. The CDR3 bases are TGTGCCAGCAGCCCGGGGGGGCTAGAGCTGTTTTTT.

There are a few counts of this clonotype. The chain combines TRBV27 with TRBJ1-2; D may be TRBD1 (6 bases). Germline-derived CDR1 and CDR2 are MNHEY and SMNVEV (reference sequence). V lost 3 bases and J 3 bases, leaving 14 bases between the germline ends. There are 15 residues in the CDR3. CDR3 nucleotides: TGTGCCAGCAGTTTCTTCCGGGACAACTACTATGGCTACACCTTC. Its protein product is CASSFFRDNYYGYTF.

The J gene is TRBJ1-3, the V gene TRBV2; D may be TRBD1 (6 bases). Germline V lookup: CDR1 SNHLY, CDR2 FYNNEI. This CDR3 comprises 15 residues. The V end lost 6 bases, the J end lost 1 base, and 13 bases lay between the germline ends. CDR3 region: CASREGTLSGNTIYF. The CDR3, as DNA: TGTGCCAGCAGAGAGGGGACACTGTCTGGAAACACCATATATTTT.

This clonotype was seen a few times. This chain joins TRBV12-3 or TRBV12-4 and TRBJ2-1; D remains ambiguous. The CDR3 is 12 residues long. The ends were cut back, 6 bases at V and 4 bases at J, with 7 bases in the middle. The CDR3 loop is CASSLKYNEQFF. CDR3 coding DNA: TGTGCCAGCAGCCTTAAGTACAATGAGCAGTTCTTC.

The chain links TRBV19 to TRBJ1-1; D might be TRBD1 (5 bases). The CDR3 is 16 amino acids. Between the trimmed V and J ends, which lost 2 bases and 0 bases, there was a span of 13 bases. Germline V CDR1 and CDR2: LNHDA, SQIVND (reference sequence). DNA for the CDR3: TGTGCCAGTAGTATAACGGGGCCGTTCATGAACACTGAAGCTTTCTTT. Amino acid sequence: CASSITGPFMNTEAFF.

The rearrangement uses TRBV11-1 and TRBJ2-4, with 7 bases lining up with TRBD1. The CDR3 is 16 residues long. V lost 5 bases, J lost 3 bases, and 10 bases stayed unmatched. The V gene's germline CDR1 is SGHAT and CDR2 FQDESV (reference sequence). The CDR3 DNA reads as TGTGCCAGCAGCCCACGGCGGACAGGCCGCAAAAACATTCAGTACTTC. This codes for CASSPRRTGRKNIQYF.

The chain recombines TRBV4-3 with TRBJ1-2; D not certain. From germline, CDR1 is LGHNA and CDR2 YSLEER. The ends were cut back, 0 bases at V and 2 bases at J, with 19 bases in the middle. The CDR3 is 18 amino acids. CDR3 coding DNA: TGCGCCAGCAGCCAAGATCAGAAGCACCCGAACCAAAACTATGGCTACACCTTC. As protein: CASSQDQKHPNQNYGYTF.

This clonotype has just a few counts. This sequence joins TRBV12-5 and TRBJ2-7, with D possibly matching TRBD1 (5 bases). The V end was cut by 1 base, the J end by 3 bases, with 7 bases between. The CDR3 is 13 residues long. Germline lookup yields CDR1 LGHNT and CDR2 FRNRAP. CDR3 sequence: CASGLATVYEQYF. In DNA, the CDR3 is TGTGCTAGTGGTTTGGCGACAGTCTACGAGCAGTACTTC.